These 19 T cell receptor beta chains originate from one sample sequenced in a study of blood T cell repertoires in COVID-19. Sequenced by immunoSEQ multiplex PCR; TCRdb stores in-frame clones only, minus some. The repertoire includes roughly 120,000 clones, about 80% of them detected once, and roughly 7.1% sits in the top ten. Sequencing used peripheral blood. The origin of the receptors is a man between 65 and 85 years old with active or convalescent COVID-19.

The chain links TRBV11-3 to TRBJ2-2, with TRBD2 as a possible D gene (6 bases). V was cut by 5 bases and J by 4 bases, with 14 bases left in between. CDR3 length: 15 residues. In germline, CDR1 is SGHNT, CDR2 YENEEA. In nucleotides, the CDR3 is TGTGCCAGCAGCATGGGACTCTATCTCACCGGGGAGCTGTTTTTT. It codes for CASSMGLYLTGELFF.

This CDR3 reads CASSQLRGDGDSYNEQFF. In DNA form, the CDR3 reads TGTGCCAGCAGCCAACTCCGGGGAGACGGGGACTCCTACAATGAGCAGTTCTTC. The gene calls are TRBV7-2 and TRBJ2-1, with a possible D match to TRBD2 (5 bases). CDR3 length: 18 amino acids. Germline V gene data show CDR1 as SGHTA and CDR2 as FQGNSA. The V and J ends lost 5 bases and 0 bases respectively, with 20 bases between them. Supplemented by reference TRBV7-2 and TRBJ2-1, the full variable domain reads GAGVSQSPSNKVTEKGKDVELRCDPISGHTALYWYRQSLGQGLEFLIYFQGNSAPDKSGLPSDRFSAERTGGSVSTLTIQRTQQEDSAVYLCASSQLRGDGDSYNEQFFGPGTRLTVL.

The V and J genes are TRBV15 and TRBJ2-1; TRBD2 matches at 8 bases. The CDR3 loop spans 16 amino acids. Germline assignment: CDR1 LNHNV and CDR2 YYDKDF (reference sequence). V lost 1 base to trimming and J lost 1 base; unmatched junction nucleotides: 3. CDR3 in amino acids: CATSRGASGSYNEQFF. In nucleotides, the CDR3 is TGTGCCACCAGCAGAGGAGCTAGCGGGTCCTACAATGAGCAGTTCTTC.

V usage is TRBV5-1 and J usage is TRBJ2-1, with 7 bases matching TRBD1. Germline CDR1 and CDR2: SGHRS and YFSETQ. This CDR3 has 13 residues. V gave up 1 base and J gave up 9 bases; unmatched junction bases: 4. The chain's CDR3 is CASSLTPGGEQFF. In DNA form, the CDR3 reads TGCGCCAGCAGCTTGACCCCAGGGGGTGAGCAGTTCTTC. The variable domain in full, completed from reference TRBV5-1 and TRBJ2-1, reads KAGVTQTPRYLIKTRGQQVTLSCSPISGHRSVSWYQQTPGQGLQFLFEYFSETQRNKGNFPGRFSGRQFSNSRSEMNVSTLELGDSALYLCASSLTPGGEQFFGPGTRLTVL.

The chain recombines TRBV28 with TRBJ2-3; 11 bases map to TRBD2. The junction had 15 bases not matched to a gene; V was cut back by 1 base and J by 6 bases. The CDR3 runs 19 residues. In germline, CDR1 is MDHEN, CDR2 SYDVKM. The CDR3 nucleotides are TGTGCCAGCAGTTTATATAGTCCGACTAGCGGGGCGCGAGGGGATACGCAGTATTTT. Residues: CASSLYSPTSGARGDTQYF.

V is TRBV19 and J is TRBJ2-1; 14 nucleotides line up with TRBD2. Germline V gives CDR1 LNHDA, CDR2 SQIVND (reference sequence). The V gene end was trimmed by 6 bases and the J gene end by 6 bases; junction bases not matched to a gene: 7. The CDR3 runs to 16 residues. CDR3 amino acids: CASSQTGTSGSNEQFF. CDR3 DNA: TGTGCCAGTAGCCAAACCGGGACTAGCGGGAGCAATGAGCAGTTCTTC.

The rearrangement joins TRBV7-6 to TRBJ1-1; the D gene is possibly TRBD1 (5 bases). CDR3 length: 15 amino acids. Per the germline V gene, CDR1 is SGHVS and CDR2 is FNYEAQ. The V end lost 5 bases, the J end lost 4 bases, and 17 bases lay between the germline ends. CDR3 coding DNA: TGTGCCAGCAGCGATGGCATAGGGGAACGCACTGAAGCTTTCTTT. The encoded protein is CASSDGIGERTEAFF.

This clone was seen ten or more times. V gene TRBV5-6 combines with J gene TRBJ1-2; no reliable D call. CDR3 size: 15 residues. Germline CDR1 is SGHDT and CDR2 is YYEEEE. The V end was cut by 2 bases, the J end by 2 bases, with 13 bases between. As DNA, the CDR3 is TGTGCCAGCAGCTTATCTCCAGTCTCGAACTATGGCTACACCTTC. It encodes CASSLSPVSNYGYTF.

The chain combines TRBV21-1 with TRBJ2-2; no check of the table's D call, TRBD1, against the DNA was made. TRBV21-1 is shown as a pseudogene. There are 15 residues in the CDR3. The CDR3 sequence: CASSPGQPNTGELFF. As DNA, the CDR3 is TGTGCCAGCAGCCCGGGACAGCCGAACACCGGGGAGCTGTTTTTT.

The chain is built from TRBV9 and TRBJ2-7, with a weak D call TRBD1 (6 bases). This CDR3 contains 15 residues. Germline V CDR1 and CDR2: SGDLS, YYNGEE. With 0 bases removed from V and 2 bases from J, the gap between germline ends came to 12 bases. The CDR3 is CASSVAPGDAYEQYF. In nucleotides, the CDR3 is TGTGCCAGCAGCGTAGCCCCAGGGGACGCCTACGAGCAGTACTTC.

The chain links TRBV20-1 to TRBJ2-5, with D possibly TRBD1 on 5 matching bases. V lost 3 bases and J 0 bases, leaving 11 bases between the germline ends. The germline gives CDR1 DFQATT, CDR2 SNEGSKA (reference sequence). The CDR3 totals 14 residues. The CDR3 sequence is CSASPKGNQETQYF. DNA of the CDR3: TGCAGTGCTAGTCCCAAGGGGAACCAAGAGACCCAGTACTTC.

This chain uses TRBV7-3 with TRBJ2-1; 10 positions agree with TRBD2. Germline V gene data show CDR1 as SGHTA and CDR2 as FQGTGA. The CDR3 extends over 15 amino acids. The V segment lost 1 base and the J segment 4 bases; nucleotides outside the gene matches: 1. CDR3 loop: CASSLMTSGYNEQFF. DNA for the CDR3: TGTGCCAGCAGCTTAATGACTAGCGGGTACAATGAGCAGTTCTTC.

This chain joins TRBV3-1 (or the pseudogene TRBV3-2) and TRBJ2-1, with 7 bases fitting TRBD2. Germline loops: CDR1 LGHDT, CDR2 YNNKEL (reference sequence). V lost 5 bases to trimming and J lost 10 bases; unmatched junction nucleotides: 11. This CDR3 is built from 14 residues. This chain's CDR3 is CASSGLGEGEEQFF. The DNA of the CDR3 is TGTGCCAGCAGCGGACTAGGGGAGGGTGAGGAGCAGTTCTTC.

The chain recombines TRBV6-4 with TRBJ1-1; D unresolved. The CDR3 length is 13 residues. Germline V gene sequence: CDR1 MRHNA, CDR2 SNTAGT. Deletions cut 3 bases from V and 1 base from J, with 6 bases between. The CDR3 DNA sequence: TGTGCCAGCAGTGAGCAGAAGAACACTGAAGCTTTCTTT. Translation gives CASSEQKNTEAFF.

V gene TRBV3-1 (or the pseudogene TRBV3-2) combines with J gene TRBJ1-6; TRBD1 aligns across 10 bases. Germline CDR1 and CDR2: LGHDT and YNNKEL (reference sequence). This CDR3 is built from 14 residues. Trimming cost V 4 bases and J 9 bases; bases outside gene matches: 3. CDR3 coding DNA: TGTGCCAGCAGCCGACAGGGGGCGGGTTCACCCCTCCACTTT. It codes for CASSRQGAGSPLHF.

The CDR3 sequence is CASSFSGSQPQHF. In DNA, the CDR3 is TGTGCCAGCAGCTTTAGCGGTAGTCAGCCCCAGCATTTT. The rearrangement joins TRBV7-2 to TRBJ1-5, with D uncertain. This CDR3 is 13 amino acids long. Trimming pared 3 bases from V and 6 bases from J, leaving 9 bases between. Germline CDR1 reads SGHTA; CDR2 reads FQGNSA.

This clone was seen more than once but under ten times. V and J are TRBV7-8 and TRBJ2-2; D perhaps matches TRBD1 (6 bases). V lost 5 bases, J lost 6 bases, and 19 bases lay in between. CDR1 is SGHVS and CDR2 is FQNEAQ in the germline V gene. The CDR3 has 16 residues. The CDR3 protein is CASSPRPTGLSGELFF. Here the CDR3 DNA reads TGTGCCAGCAGCCCTAGGCCAACAGGGCTGTCCGGGGAGCTGTTTTTT. Drawing the rest from reference TRBV7-8 and TRBJ2-2, the complete variable domain is GAGVSQSPRYKVAKRGQDVALRCDPISGHVSLFWYQQALGQGPEFLTYFQNEAQLDKSGLPSDRFFAERPEGSVSTLKIQRTQQEDSAVYLCASSPRPTGLSGELFFGEGSRLTVL.

The chain carries TRBV28 and TRBJ1-5, with 9 bases that match TRBD1. Germline CDR1 and CDR2: MDHEN and SYDVKM. This CDR3 region has 15 residues. The V gene end was trimmed by 4 bases and the J gene end by 7 bases; junction bases not matched to a gene: 8. The CDR3 sequence is CASSSPGQGNQPQHF. In DNA form, the CDR3 reads TGTGCCAGCAGTTCACCGGGACAGGGAAACCAGCCCCAGCATTTT. The full variable domain, in which reference TRBV28 and TRBJ1-5 provide the parts outside the CDR3, is DVKVTQSSRYLVKRTGEKVFLECVQDMDHENMFWYRQDPGLGLRLIYFSYDVKMKEKGDIPEGYSVSREKKERFSLILESASTNQTSMYLCASSSPGQGNQPQHFGDGTRLSIL.

A single count supports this clone. The chain has TRBV19 and TRBJ1-1; 7 nucleotides agree with TRBD1. After removal of 6 bases from V and 9 bases from J, the junction contained 4 bases not matched to a gene. Germline V gene lookup returns CDR1 LNHDA and CDR2 SQIVND (reference sequence). The length of the CDR3 is 11 residues. The CDR3 protein is CASREGQQAFF. For the CDR3, the DNA is TGTGCCAGTAGGGAGGGACAGCAAGCTTTCTTT.